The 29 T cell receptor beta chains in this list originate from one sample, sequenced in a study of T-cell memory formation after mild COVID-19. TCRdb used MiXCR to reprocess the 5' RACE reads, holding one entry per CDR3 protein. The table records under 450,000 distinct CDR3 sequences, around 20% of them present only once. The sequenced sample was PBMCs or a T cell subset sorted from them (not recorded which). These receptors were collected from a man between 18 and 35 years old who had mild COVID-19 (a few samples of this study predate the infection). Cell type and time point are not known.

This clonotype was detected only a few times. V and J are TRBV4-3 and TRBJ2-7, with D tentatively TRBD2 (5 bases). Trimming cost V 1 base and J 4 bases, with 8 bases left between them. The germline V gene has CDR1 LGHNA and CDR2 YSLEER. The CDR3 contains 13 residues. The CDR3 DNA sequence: TGCGCCAGCAGCCAAGCGCGGACTTACGAGCAGTACTTC. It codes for CASSQARTYEQYF.

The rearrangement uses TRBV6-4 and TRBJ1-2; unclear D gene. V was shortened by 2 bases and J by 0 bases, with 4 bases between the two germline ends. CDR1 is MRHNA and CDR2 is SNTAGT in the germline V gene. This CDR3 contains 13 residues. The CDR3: CASSDKANYGYTF. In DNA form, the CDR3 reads TGTGCCAGCAGTGACAAGGCTAACTATGGCTACACCTTC.

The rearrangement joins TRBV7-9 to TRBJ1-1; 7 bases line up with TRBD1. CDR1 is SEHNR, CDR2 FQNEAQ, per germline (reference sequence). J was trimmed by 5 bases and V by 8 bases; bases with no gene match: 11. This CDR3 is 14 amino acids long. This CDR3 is CASGKQGLGTEAFF. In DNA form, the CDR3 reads TGTGCCAGCGGAAAACAGGGGCTGGGGACTGAAGCTTTCTTT. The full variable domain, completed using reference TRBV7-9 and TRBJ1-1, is DTGVSQNPRHKITKRGQNVTFRCDPISEHNRLYWYRQTLGQGPEFLTYFQNEAQLEKSRLLSDRFSAERPKGSFSTLEIQRTEQGDSAMYLCASGKQGLGTEAFFGQGTRLTVV.

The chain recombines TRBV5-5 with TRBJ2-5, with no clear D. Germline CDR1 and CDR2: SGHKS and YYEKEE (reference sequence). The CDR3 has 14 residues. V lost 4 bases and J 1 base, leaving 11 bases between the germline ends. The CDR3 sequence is CASSPPRIQETQYF. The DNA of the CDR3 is TGTGCCAGCAGCCCGCCACGCATCCAAGAGACCCAGTACTTC.

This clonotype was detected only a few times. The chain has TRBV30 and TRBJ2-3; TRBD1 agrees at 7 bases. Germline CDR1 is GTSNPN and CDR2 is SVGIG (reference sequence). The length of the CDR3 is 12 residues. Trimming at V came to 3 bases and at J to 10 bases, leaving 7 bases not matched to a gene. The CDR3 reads CAWRDQGVPQYF. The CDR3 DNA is TGTGCCTGGAGGGATCAGGGGGTTCCGCAGTATTTT.

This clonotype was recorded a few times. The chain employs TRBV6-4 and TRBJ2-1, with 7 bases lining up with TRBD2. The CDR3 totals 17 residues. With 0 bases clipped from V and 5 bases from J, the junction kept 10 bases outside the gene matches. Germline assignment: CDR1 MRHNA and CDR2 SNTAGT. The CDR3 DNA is TGTGCCAGCAGTGACTCGGGGGGGGATAGGGCGAACAATGAGCAGTTCTTC. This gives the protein CASSDSGGDRANNEQFF.

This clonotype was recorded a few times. The CDR3 here is CASSFWGTSEETQYF. The CDR3 bases are TGTGCCAGCAGTTTTTGGGGGACTAGCGAAGAGACCCAGTACTTC. This chain joins TRBV28 and TRBJ2-5; 10 bases agree with TRBD2. Looked up from germline, CDR1 is MDHEN and CDR2 is SYDVKM. This CDR3 is built from 15 residues. J lost 3 bases, V lost 3 bases, and 4 bases had no gene match.

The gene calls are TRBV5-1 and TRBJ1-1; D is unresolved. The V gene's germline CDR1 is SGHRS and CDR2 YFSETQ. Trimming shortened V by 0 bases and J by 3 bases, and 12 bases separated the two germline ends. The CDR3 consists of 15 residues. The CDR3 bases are TGCGCCAGCAGCTTGGATGGGGTAGGGTACACTGAAGCTTTCTTT. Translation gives CASSLDGVGYTEAFF.

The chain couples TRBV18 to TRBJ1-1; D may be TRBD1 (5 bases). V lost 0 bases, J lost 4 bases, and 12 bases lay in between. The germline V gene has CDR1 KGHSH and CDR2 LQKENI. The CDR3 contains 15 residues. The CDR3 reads CASSPPAGRITEAFF. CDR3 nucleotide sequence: TGTGCCAGCTCACCACCTGCAGGGCGGATCACTGAAGCTTTCTTT.

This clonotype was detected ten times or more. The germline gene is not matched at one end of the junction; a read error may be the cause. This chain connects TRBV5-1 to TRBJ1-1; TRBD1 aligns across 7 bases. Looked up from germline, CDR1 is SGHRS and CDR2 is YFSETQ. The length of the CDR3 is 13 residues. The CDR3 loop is CASSLTGDTEAFF. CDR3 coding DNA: TGTGCCAGCAGTTTAACAGGGGACACTGAAGCTTTCTTT.

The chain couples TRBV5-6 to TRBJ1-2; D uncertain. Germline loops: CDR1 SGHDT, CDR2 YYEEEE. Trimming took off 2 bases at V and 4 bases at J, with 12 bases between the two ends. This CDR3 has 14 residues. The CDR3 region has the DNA TGTGCCAGCAGCTTTACAGTCTCTCCCTATGGCTACACCTTC. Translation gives CASSFTVSPYGYTF.

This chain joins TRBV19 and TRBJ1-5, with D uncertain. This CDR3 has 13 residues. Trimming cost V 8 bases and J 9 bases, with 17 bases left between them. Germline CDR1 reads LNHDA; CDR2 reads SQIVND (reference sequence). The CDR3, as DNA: TGTGCCAGTTCCTCGGGCGGTGCTCGGCCCCAGCATTTT. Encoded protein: CASSSGGARPQHF. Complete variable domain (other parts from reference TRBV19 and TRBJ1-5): DGGITQSPKYLFRKEGQNVTLSCEQNLNHDAMYWYRQDPGQGLRLIYYSQIVNDFQKGDIAEGYSVSREKKESFPLTVTSAQKNPTAFYLCASSSGGARPQHFGDGTRLSIL.

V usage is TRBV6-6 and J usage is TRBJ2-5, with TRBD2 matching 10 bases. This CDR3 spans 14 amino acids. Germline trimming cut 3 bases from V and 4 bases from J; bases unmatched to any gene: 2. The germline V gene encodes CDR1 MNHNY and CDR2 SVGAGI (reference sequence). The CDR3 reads CASSYSGGSETQYF. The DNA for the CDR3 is TGTGCCAGCAGTTATAGCGGGGGGTCAGAGACCCAGTACTTC.

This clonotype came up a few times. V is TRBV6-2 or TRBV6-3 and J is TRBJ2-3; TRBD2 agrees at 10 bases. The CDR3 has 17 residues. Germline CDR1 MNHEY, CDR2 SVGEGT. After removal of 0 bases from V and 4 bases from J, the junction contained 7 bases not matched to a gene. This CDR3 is CASSYSTLAGAADTQYF. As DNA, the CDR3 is TGTGCCAGCAGTTACTCGACTCTAGCGGGGGCCGCAGATACGCAGTATTTT.

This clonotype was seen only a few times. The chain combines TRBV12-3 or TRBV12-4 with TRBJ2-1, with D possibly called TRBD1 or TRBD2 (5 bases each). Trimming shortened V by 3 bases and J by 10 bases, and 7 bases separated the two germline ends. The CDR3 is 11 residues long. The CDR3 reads CASSLGEEQFF. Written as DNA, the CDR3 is TGTGCCAGCAGTTTGGGGGAGGAGCAGTTCTTC.

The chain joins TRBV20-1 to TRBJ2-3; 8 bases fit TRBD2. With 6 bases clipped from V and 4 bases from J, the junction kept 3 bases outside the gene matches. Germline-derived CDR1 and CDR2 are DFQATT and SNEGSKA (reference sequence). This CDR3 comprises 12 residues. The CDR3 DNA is TGCAGTGCCCAGCGGGGGTCAGATACGCAGTATTTT. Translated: CSAQRGSDTQYF.

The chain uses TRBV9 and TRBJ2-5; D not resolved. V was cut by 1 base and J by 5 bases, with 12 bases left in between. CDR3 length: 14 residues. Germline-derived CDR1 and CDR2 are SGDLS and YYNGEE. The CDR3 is CASSVNPAKETQYF. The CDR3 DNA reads TGTGCCAGCAGCGTAAACCCCGCCAAGGAGACCCAGTACTTC.

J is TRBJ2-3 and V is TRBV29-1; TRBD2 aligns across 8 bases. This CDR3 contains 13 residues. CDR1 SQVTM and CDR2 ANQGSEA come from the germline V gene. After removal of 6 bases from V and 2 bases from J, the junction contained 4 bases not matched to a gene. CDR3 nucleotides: TGCAGCGTACTACTAGCGGACACAGATACGCAGTATTTT. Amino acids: CSVLLADTDTQYF.

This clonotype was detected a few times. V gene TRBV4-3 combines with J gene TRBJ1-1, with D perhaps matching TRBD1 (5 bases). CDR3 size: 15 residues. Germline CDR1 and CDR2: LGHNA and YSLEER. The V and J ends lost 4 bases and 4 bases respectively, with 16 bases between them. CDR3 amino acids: CASSPWGSGTTEAFF. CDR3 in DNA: TGCGCCAGCAGCCCGTGGGGCTCGGGGACCACTGAAGCTTTCTTT.

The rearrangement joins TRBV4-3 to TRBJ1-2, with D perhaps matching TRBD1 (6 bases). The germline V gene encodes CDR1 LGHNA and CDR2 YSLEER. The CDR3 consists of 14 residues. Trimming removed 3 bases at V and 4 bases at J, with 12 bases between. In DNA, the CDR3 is TGCGCCAGCAGCCAGAACAGGGTGGGCTATGGCTACACCTTC. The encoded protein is CASSQNRVGYGYTF.

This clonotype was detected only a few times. The CDR3 here is CASSDRAKNIQYF. In DNA form, the CDR3 reads TGTGCCAGCAGTGACAGGGCTAAAAACATTCAGTACTTC. This chain connects TRBV6-1 to TRBJ2-4, with D perhaps matching TRBD1 (5 bases). CDR3 length: 13 amino acids. The germline V gene has CDR1 MNHNS and CDR2 SASEGT. V shed 3 bases and J shed 4 bases, with 7 bases lying between them.

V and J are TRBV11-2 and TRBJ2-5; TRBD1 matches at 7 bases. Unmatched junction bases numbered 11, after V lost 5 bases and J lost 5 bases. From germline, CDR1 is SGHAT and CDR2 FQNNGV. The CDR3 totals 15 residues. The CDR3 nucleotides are TGTGCCAGCAGCGGACCCGCAGGGGGTGTGGAGACCCAGTACTTC. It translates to CASSGPAGGVETQYF.

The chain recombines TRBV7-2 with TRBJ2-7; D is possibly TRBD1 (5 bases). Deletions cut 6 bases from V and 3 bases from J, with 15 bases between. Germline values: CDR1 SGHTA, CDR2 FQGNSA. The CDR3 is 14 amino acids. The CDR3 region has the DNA TGTGCCAGCAGTCGTCAGGGATCCGGCTACGAGCAGTACTTC. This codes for CASSRQGSGYEQYF.

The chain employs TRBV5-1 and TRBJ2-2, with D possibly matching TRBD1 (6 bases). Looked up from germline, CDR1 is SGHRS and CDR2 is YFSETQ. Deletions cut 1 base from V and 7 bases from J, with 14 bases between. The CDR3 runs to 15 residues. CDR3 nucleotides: TGCGCCAGCAGCTTGCTTGACAGGCAAGGCGGGGAGCTGTTTTTT. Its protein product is CASSLLDRQGGELFF.

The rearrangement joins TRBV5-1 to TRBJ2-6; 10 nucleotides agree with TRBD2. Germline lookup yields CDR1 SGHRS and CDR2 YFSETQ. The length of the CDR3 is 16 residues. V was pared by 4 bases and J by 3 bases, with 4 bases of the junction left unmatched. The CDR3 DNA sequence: TGCGCCAGCAGCAATCTAGCGGGGGTTGGGGCCAACGTCCTGACTTTC. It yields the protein CASSNLAGVGANVLTF.

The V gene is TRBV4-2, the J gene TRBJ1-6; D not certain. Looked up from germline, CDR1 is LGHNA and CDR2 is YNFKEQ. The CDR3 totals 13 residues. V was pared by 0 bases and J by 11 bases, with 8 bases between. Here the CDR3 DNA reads TGTGCCAGCAGCCAAGAGCCCTCACCACCCCTCCACTTT. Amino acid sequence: CASSQEPSPPLHF.

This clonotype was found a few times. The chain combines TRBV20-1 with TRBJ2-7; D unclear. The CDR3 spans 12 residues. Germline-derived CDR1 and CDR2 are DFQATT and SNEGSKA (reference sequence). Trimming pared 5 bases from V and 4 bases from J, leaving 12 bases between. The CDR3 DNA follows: TGCAGTGCTCTCGCGTCCGGGTACGAGCAGTACGTC. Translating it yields CSALASGYEQYV.

In DNA form, the CDR3 reads TGCGCCAGCAGCTTGCCACGCTCTGAGGCCAAAAACATTCAGTACTTC. Residues: CASSLPRSEAKNIQYF. The V call is TRBV5-1, the J call TRBJ2-4; D unclear. This CDR3 has 16 amino acids. Germline CDR1 SGHRS, CDR2 YFSETQ. Trimming took 1 base from V and 1 from J, leaving 12 bases between them. Looking up the rest from reference TRBV5-1 and TRBJ2-4 gives the full variable domain: KAGVTQTPRYLIKTRGQQVTLSCSPISGHRSVSWYQQTPGQGLQFLFEYFSETQRNKGNFPGRFSGRQFSNSRSEMNVSTLELGDSALYLCASSLPRSEAKNIQYFGAGTRLSVL.

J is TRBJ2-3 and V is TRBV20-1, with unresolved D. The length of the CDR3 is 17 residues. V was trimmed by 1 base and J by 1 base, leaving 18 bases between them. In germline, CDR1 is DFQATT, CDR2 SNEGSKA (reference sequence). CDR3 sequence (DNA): TGCAGTGCTAGAGTTTCATTATCCCACGTCGGCACAGATACGCAGTATTTT. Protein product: CSARVSLSHVGTDTQYF.